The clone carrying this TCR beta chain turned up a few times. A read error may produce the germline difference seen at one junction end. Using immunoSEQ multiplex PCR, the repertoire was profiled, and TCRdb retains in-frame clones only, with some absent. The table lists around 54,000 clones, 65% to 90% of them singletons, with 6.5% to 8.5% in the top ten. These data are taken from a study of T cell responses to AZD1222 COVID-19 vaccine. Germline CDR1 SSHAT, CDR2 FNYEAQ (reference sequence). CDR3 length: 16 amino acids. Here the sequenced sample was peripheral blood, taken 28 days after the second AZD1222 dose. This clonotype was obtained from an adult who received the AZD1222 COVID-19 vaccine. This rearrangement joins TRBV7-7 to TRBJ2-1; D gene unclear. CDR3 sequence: CASSSSFSLVYNEQFF. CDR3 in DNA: TGTGCTAGCAGCTCCTCCTTTAGCTTAGTCTACAATGAGCAGTTCTTC.